One sample yielded the 5 T cell receptor beta chains listed below, sequenced in a study of T cell changes during pregnancy in multiple sclerosis. Assay: immunoSEQ multiplex PCR; the TCRdb copy retains only in-frame clones and omits some. The sample has 130,000 or so clones, about 96% seen once. This material consisted of peripheral blood, taken after pregnancy. The receptors originated from a female donor with multiple sclerosis, enrolled in a pregnancy study.

This chain joins TRBV9 and TRBJ2-1; D may be TRBD2 (5 bases). This CDR3 contains 13 residues. Trimming cost V 0 bases and J 4 bases, with 5 bases left between them. Germline CDR1 SGDLS, CDR2 YYNGEE. CDR3 sequence: CASSVGEYNEQFF. As DNA, the CDR3 is TGTGCCAGCAGCGTAGGGGAGTACAATGAGCAGTTCTTC.

This clone was seen once. This chain connects TRBV10-3 to TRBJ2-1; TRBD2 might be the D (5 bases). The CDR3 is 14 amino acids. V was trimmed by 3 bases and J by 2 bases, leaving 8 bases between them. Germline V gives CDR1 ENHRY, CDR2 SYGVKD. CDR3 DNA: TGTGCCATCAGTGATGAGGGAGCCTACAATGAGCAGTTCTTC. Translation: CAISDEGAYNEQFF.

This chain connects TRBV5-4 to TRBJ2-3; D perhaps matches TRBD2 (5 bases). The ends were cut back, 2 bases at V and 5 bases at J, with 9 bases in the middle. The CDR3 covers 13 residues. CDR1 and CDR2 from the germline V gene are SGHNT and YYREEE (reference sequence). The CDR3 loop is CASSFYAGDTQYF. The CDR3 nucleotides read TGTGCCAGCAGCTTTTACGCGGGAGATACGCAGTATTTT.

The rearrangement uses TRBV28 and TRBJ1-2, with TRBD1 matching 7 bases. The CDR3 contains 12 residues. The V gene end was trimmed by 6 bases and the J gene end by 8 bases; junction bases not matched to a gene: 6. The V gene's germline CDR1 is MDHEN and CDR2 SYDVKM. The CDR3 DNA is TGTGCCAGCAGGGGACAGTATTTGGGCTACACCTTC. Protein product: CASRGQYLGYTF.

This chain links TRBV6-5 with TRBJ2-7; D not resolved. Trimming took off 0 bases at V and 3 bases at J, with 12 bases between the two ends. Germline values: CDR1 MNHEY, CDR2 SVGAGI. The CDR3 consists of 15 residues. CDR3 in amino acids: CASSYSPGSNYEQYF. CDR3 DNA sequence: TGTGCCAGCAGTTACTCCCCGGGTTCTAACTACGAGCAGTACTTC.